Described below is a single TCR beta chain sequence and its context. Its matching antigen is unknown. Treatment: randomized to nivolumab then ipilimumab (arm A) or the reverse (arm B). Germline CDR1 and CDR2: MDHEN and SYDVKM. The CDR3 is made up of 14 amino acids. V was shortened by 3 bases and J by 9 bases, with 12 bases between the two germline ends. The table came from immunoSEQ multiplex PCR; TCRdb's copy has only in-frame clones and leaves some out. The profile shows around 3,000 clones, approximately 17% of them singletons. This sample stems from a study of sequential checkpoint blockade in melanoma. Overall study: Each arm's sequence ended with maintenance nivolumab. Roughly 22 patients had matched tumor biopsies before treatment and at week 13 after nivolumab or ipilimumab alone.

Study-level findings and limits: For nivolumab-first patients, baseline tumor clonality was associated with response. T-cell fraction and clonality followed PD-L1 and CD8+ counts, not mutational load.

The receptor's source is a human donor with melanoma. Sequences were derived from tumor tissue (inferred from file names), sampled from a patient given nivolumab and ipilimumab in sequence. The gene calls are TRBV28 and TRBJ1-6; no firm D call. This CDR3 is CASSFQGLGSPLHF. The CDR3 DNA sequence: TGTGCCAGCAGTTTTCAAGGGCTGGGTTCACCCCTCCACTTT.